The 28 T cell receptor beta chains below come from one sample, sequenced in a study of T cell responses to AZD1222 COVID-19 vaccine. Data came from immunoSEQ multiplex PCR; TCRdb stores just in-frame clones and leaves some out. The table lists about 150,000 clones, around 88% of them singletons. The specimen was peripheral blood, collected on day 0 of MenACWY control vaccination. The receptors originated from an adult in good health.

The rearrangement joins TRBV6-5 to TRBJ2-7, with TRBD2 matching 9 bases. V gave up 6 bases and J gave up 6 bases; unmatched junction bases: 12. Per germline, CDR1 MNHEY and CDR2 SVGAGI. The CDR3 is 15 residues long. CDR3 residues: CASRLRAREGSEQYF. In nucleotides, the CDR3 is TGTGCCAGCAGACTCAGGGCGCGGGAGGGGAGCGAGCAGTACTTC.

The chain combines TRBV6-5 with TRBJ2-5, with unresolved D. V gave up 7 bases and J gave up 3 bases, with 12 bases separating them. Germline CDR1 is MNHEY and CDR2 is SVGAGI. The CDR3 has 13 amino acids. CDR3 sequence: CASTLQPKETQYF. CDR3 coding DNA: TGTGCCAGCACCTTACAGCCTAAAGAGACCCAGTACTTC.

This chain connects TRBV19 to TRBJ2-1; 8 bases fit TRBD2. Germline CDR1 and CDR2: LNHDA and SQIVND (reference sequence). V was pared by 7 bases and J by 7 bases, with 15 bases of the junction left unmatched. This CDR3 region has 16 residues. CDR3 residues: CASTHPNMASGNEQFF. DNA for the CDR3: TGTGCCAGTACCCACCCTAACATGGCTAGCGGGAATGAGCAGTTCTTC.

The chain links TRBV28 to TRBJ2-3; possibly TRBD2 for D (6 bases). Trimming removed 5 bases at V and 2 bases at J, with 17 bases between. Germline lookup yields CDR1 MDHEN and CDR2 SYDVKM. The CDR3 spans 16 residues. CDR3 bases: TGTGCCAGCAGTCGTCTAGCGATTAGGGTCACAGATACGCAGTATTTT. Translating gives CASSRLAIRVTDTQYF.

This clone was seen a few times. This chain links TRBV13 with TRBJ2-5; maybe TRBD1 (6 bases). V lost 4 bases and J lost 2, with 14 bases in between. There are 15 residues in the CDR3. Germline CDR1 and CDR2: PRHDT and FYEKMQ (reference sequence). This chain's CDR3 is CASSSTGTSQETQYF. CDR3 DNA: TGTGCCAGCAGCTCAACCGGGACATCACAAGAGACCCAGTACTTC.

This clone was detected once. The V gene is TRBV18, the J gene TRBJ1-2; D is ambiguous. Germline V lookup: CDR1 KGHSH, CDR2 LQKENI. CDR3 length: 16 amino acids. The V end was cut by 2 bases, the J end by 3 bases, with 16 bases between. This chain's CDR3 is CASSPTGPRSDYGYTF. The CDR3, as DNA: TGTGCCAGCTCACCAACGGGCCCTCGAAGTGACTATGGCTACACCTTC.

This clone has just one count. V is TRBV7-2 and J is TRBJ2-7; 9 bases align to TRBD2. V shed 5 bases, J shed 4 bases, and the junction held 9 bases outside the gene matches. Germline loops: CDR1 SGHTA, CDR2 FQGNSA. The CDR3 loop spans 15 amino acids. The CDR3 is CASSPLAGRTYEQYF. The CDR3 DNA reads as TGTGCCAGCAGCCCTCTAGCGGGGCGAACTTACGAGCAGTACTTC.

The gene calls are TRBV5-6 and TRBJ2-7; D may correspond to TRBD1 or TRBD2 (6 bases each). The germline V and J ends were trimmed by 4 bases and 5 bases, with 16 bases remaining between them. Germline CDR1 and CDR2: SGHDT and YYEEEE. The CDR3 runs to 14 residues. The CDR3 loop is CASSKGGQPHEQYF. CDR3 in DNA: TGTGCCAGCAGCAAGGGGGGACAACCCCACGAGCAGTACTTC.

The CDR3 region is CASGVSGVPSPLHF. The DNA for the CDR3 is TGTGCCAGCGGGGTGTCTGGGGTGCCATCACCCCTCCACTTT. The chain has TRBV2 and TRBJ1-6; D remains unclear. V dropped 8 bases and J dropped 10 bases, with 18 bases sitting between them. The CDR3 loop spans 14 amino acids. Germline assignment: CDR1 SNHLY and CDR2 FYNNEI.

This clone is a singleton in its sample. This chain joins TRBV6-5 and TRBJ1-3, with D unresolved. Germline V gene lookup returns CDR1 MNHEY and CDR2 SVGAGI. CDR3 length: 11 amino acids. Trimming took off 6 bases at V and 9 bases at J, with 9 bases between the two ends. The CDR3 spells CASRMGFTIYF. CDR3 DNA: TGTGCCAGCAGGATGGGCTTCACCATATATTTT.

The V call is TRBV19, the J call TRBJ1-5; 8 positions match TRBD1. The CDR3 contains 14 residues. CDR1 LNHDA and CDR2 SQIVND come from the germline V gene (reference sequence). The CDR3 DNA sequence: TGTGCGTCGGACAGGGACTTTGGCAATCAGCCCCAGCATTTT. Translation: CASDRDFGNQPQHF.

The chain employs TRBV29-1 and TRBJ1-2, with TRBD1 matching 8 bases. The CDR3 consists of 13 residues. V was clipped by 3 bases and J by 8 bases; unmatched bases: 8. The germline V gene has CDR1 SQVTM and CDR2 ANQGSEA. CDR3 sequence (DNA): TGCAGCGTTGAGAGGACAGGGCAAGGGGGCTACACCTTC. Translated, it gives CSVERTGQGGYTF.

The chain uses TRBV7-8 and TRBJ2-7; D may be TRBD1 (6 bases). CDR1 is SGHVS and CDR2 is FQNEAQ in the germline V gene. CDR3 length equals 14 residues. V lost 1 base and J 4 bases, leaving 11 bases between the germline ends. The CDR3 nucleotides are TGTGCCAGCAGCTTAGATCCAGGGGTTTACGAGCAGTACTTC. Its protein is CASSLDPGVYEQYF.

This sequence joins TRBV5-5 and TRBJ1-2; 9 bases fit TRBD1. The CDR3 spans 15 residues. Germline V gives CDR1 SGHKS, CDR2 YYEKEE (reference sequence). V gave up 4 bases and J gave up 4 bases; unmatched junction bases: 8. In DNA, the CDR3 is TGTGCCAGCAGCCCAAGACAGGGGGACGCCTATGGCTACACCTTC. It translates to CASSPRQGDAYGYTF.

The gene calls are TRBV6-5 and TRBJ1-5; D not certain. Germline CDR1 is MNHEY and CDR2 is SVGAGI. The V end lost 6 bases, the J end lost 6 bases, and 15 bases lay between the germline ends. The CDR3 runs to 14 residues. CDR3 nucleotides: TGTGCCAGCAGACTGGACGGAGTAGGTCAGCCCCAGCATTTT. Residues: CASRLDGVGQPQHF.

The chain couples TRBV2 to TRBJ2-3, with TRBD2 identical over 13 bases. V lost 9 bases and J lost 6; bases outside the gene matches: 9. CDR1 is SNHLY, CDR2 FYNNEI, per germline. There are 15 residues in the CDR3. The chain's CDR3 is CASRTSGSNTDTQYF. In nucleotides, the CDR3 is TGTGCCAGTAGGACTAGCGGGAGTAATACGGATACGCAGTATTTT.

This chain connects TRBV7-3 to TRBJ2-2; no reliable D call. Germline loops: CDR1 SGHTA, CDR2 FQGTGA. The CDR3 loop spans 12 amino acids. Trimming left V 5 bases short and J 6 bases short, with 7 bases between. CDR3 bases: TGTGCCAGCAGCGGAACGGCCGGGGAGCTGTTTTTT. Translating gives CASSGTAGELFF.

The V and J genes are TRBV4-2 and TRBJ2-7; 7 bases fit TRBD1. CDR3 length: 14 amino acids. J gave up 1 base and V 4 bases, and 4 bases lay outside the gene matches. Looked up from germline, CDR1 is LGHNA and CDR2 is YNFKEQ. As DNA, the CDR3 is TGTGCCAGCAGCCGCACACAGGGGTCCTACGAGCAGTACTTC. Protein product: CASSRTQGSYEQYF.

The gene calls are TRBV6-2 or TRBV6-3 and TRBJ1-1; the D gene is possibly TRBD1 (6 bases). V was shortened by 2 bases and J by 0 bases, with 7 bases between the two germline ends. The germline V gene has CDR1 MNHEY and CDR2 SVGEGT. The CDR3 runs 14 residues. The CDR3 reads CASSYTGMNTEAFF. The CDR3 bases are TGTGCCAGCAGTTACACAGGGATGAACACTGAAGCTTTCTTT.

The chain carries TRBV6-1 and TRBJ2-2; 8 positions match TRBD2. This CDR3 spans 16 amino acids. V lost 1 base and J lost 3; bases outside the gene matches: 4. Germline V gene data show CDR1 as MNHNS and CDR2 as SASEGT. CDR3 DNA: TGTGCCAGCAGTGAAGTACGAGCGGGAGACACCGGGGAGCTGTTTTTT. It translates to CASSEVRAGDTGELFF.

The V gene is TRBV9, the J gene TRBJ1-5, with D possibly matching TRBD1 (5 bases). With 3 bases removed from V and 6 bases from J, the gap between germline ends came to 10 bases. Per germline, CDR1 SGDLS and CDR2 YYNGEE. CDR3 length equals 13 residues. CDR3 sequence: CASSAGPGQPQHF. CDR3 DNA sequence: TGTGCCAGCAGCGCGGGACCGGGTCAGCCCCAGCATTTT.

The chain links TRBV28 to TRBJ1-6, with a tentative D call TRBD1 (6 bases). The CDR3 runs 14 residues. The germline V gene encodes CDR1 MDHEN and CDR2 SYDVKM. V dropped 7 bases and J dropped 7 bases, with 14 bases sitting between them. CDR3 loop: CASNGGGPNSPLHF. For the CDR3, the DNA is TGTGCCAGCAACGGCGGGGGGCCGAATTCACCCCTCCACTTT.

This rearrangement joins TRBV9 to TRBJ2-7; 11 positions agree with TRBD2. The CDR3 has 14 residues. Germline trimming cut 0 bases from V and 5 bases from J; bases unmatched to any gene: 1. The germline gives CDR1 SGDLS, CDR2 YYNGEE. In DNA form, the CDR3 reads TGTGCCAGCAGCGTAGGACTAGCGGGAAACGAGCAGTACTTC. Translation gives CASSVGLAGNEQYF.

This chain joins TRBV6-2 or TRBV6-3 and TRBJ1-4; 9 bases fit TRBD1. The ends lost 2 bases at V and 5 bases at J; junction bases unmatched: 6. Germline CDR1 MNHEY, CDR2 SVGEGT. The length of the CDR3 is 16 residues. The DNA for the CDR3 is TGTGCCAGCAGTTACGAGCGGGGGACAGGGAATGAAAAACTGTTTTTT. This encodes CASSYERGTGNEKLFF.

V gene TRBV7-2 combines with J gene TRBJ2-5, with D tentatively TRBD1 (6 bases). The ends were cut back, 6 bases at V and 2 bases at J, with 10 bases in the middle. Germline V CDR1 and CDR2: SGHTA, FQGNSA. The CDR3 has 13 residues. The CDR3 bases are TGTGCCAGCAGTATTGGACAGCAAGAGACCCAGTACTTC. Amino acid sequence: CASSIGQQETQYF. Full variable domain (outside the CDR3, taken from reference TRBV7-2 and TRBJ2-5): GAGVSQSPSNKVTEKGKDVELRCDPISGHTALYWYRQSLGQGLEFLIYFQGNSAPDKSGLPSDRFSAERTGGSVSTLTIQRTQQEDSAVYLCASSIGQQETQYFGPGTRLLVL.

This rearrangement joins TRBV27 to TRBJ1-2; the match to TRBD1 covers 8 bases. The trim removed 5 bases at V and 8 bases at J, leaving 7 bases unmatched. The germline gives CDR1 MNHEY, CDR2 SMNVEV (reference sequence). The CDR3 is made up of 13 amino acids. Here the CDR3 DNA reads TGTGCCAGCAGTCCGGACAGGGCGGAAGGCTACACCTTC. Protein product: CASSPDRAEGYTF.

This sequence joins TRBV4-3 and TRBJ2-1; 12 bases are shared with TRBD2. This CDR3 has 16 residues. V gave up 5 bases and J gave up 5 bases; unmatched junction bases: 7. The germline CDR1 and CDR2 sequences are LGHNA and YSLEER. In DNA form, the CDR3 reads TGCGCCAGCAGCGCCTCGACTAGCGGGAGTCACAATGAGCAGTTCTTC. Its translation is CASSASTSGSHNEQFF.

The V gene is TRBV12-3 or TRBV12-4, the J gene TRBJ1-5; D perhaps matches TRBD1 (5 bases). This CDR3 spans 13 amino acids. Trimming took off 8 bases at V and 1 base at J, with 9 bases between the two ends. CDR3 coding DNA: TGTGCCAGCGCCGGGGGAAGCAATCAGCCCCAGCATTTT. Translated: CASAGGSNQPQHF.